Following are 24 T cell receptor beta chains from one sample sequenced in a study of PD-L1 blockade in urothelial cancer. Data came from immunoSEQ multiplex PCR; TCRdb stores just in-frame clones and leaves some out. Of about 30,000 clones in the sample, about 90% are singletons; the top ten hold roughly 3.1%. The sample in question was PBMCs, obtained around atezolizumab (anti-PD-L1) treatment. These receptors were taken from a man aged 45-65 years with urothelial cancer.

This chain joins TRBV27 and TRBJ1-3; D is uncertain. From germline, CDR1 is MNHEY and CDR2 SMNVEV (reference sequence). Trimming cost V 2 bases and J 3 bases, with 8 bases left between them. This CDR3 spans 14 amino acids. The CDR3: CASSLEGFGNTIYF. The CDR3 coding sequence is TGTGCCAGCAGTTTAGAGGGTTTTGGAAACACCATATATTTT.

The gene calls are TRBV9 and TRBJ2-2; perhaps TRBD2 as D (5 bases). Germline-derived CDR1 and CDR2 are SGDLS and YYNGEE. V shed 1 base and J shed 3 bases, with 7 bases lying between them. CDR3 length: 14 amino acids. This CDR3 is CASSVMDYTGELFF. CDR3 nucleotides: TGTGCCAGCAGCGTAATGGACTACACCGGGGAGCTGTTTTTT. Variable domain in full (rest from reference TRBV9 and TRBJ2-2): DSGVTQTPKHLITATGQRVTLRCSPRSGDLSVYWYQQSLDQGLQFLIQYYNGEERAKGNILERFSAQQFPDLHSELNLSSLELGDSALYFCASSVMDYTGELFFGEGSRLTVL.

The chain links TRBV30 to TRBJ2-7, with 8 bases that match TRBD2. The V and J ends lost 5 bases and 2 bases, in that order; junction bases with no gene match: 8. CDR3 length equals 14 residues. CDR1 and CDR2 from the germline V gene are GTSNPN and SVGIG (reference sequence). CDR3 nucleotides: TGTGCCTGGGCCCGGCTAGCGGGTGCCTACGAGCAGTACTTC. Translating it yields CAWARLAGAYEQYF.

This clone was picked up one time. The CDR3 coding sequence is TGTGCCAGCAGCGTAGGACCGGGAGGGAGATCTGGGGCCAACGTCCTGACTTTC. Protein: CASSVGPGGRSGANVLTF. The genes are TRBV9 and TRBJ2-6; 8 positions agree with TRBD2. Germline CDR1 reads SGDLS; CDR2 reads YYNGEE. The CDR3 is 18 amino acids. Losses at the gene ends were 0 bases for V and 1 base for J; bases not matched to a gene: 6.

The J gene is TRBJ2-1, the V gene TRBV12-2; no check of the table's D call, TRBD1, against the DNA was made. TRBV12-2 is annotated as a pseudogene. This CDR3 spans 16 amino acids. The CDR3 sequence is CASRLGDRVCYNEQFF. As DNA, the CDR3 is TGTGCAAGTCGCTTAGGCGACAGGGTCTGCTACAATGAGCAGTTCTTC.

The V call is TRBV6-1, the J call TRBJ2-2; D unclear. The CDR3 totals 13 residues. Germline V gives CDR1 MNHNS, CDR2 SASEGT. V was clipped by 5 bases and J by 0 bases, with 4 bases between them. CDR3 protein: CASSQTNTGELFF. CDR3 in DNA: TGTGCCAGCAGTCAGACGAACACCGGGGAGCTGTTTTTT.

The rearrangement uses TRBV28 and TRBJ2-1; weak D call: TRBD2 (6 bases). The CDR3 length is 15 residues. Trimming cost V 6 bases and J 5 bases, with 17 bases left between them. Germline CDR1 reads MDHEN; CDR2 reads SYDVKM. The CDR3 nucleotides read TGTGCCAGCAGCCTAACCTGGGCGGGGAACAATGAGCAGTTCTTC. Its protein product is CASSLTWAGNNEQFF.

This clone was counted a few times. CDR3 residues: CASSYRGRTEAFF. CDR3 nucleotides: TGTGCCAGCAGTTATCGGGGAAGGACTGAAGCTTTCTTT. The chain has TRBV6-6 and TRBJ1-1; no clear D gene. There are 13 residues in the CDR3. Trimming took 3 bases from V and 5 from J, leaving 10 bases between them. Germline assignment: CDR1 MNHNY and CDR2 SVGAGI (reference sequence).

The chain combines TRBV11-2 with TRBJ2-5; D is possibly TRBD1 (5 bases). The germline V gene encodes CDR1 SGHAT and CDR2 FQNNGV. Trimming stripped 1 base from V and 7 bases from J, with 10 bases between. The CDR3 loop spans 13 amino acids. CDR3 DNA sequence: TGTGCCAGCAGCTTAGGGCAGGGTGGGACCCAGTACTTC. The encoded protein is CASSLGQGGTQYF. The whole variable domain, filled in from reference TRBV11-2 and TRBJ2-5, reads EAGVAQSPRYKIIEKRQSVAFWCNPISGHATLYWYQQILGQGPKLLIQFQNNGVVDDSQLPKDRFSAERLKGVDSTLKIQPAKLEDSAVYLCASSLGQGGTQYFGPGTRLLVL.

The V gene is TRBV19, the J gene TRBJ2-1; 8 bases align to TRBD2. This CDR3 comprises 15 residues. Germline V gene data show CDR1 as LNHDA and CDR2 as SQIVND (reference sequence). J gave up 4 bases and V 6 bases, and 8 bases lay outside the gene matches. Written as DNA, the CDR3 is TGTGCCAGTAGATTTCGCGGGGGGAAATACAATGAGCAGTTCTTC. Amino acids: CASRFRGGKYNEQFF.

The chain employs TRBV9 and TRBJ2-7; weak D call: TRBD1 (6 bases). Germline CDR1 and CDR2: SGDLS and YYNGEE. The CDR3 sequence is 15 residues long. V dropped 4 bases and J dropped 0 bases, with 14 bases sitting between them. CDR3 amino acids: CASSFGQFPSYEQYF. The CDR3 DNA sequence: TGTGCCAGCAGCTTCGGACAGTTCCCCTCCTACGAGCAGTACTTC.

The V and J genes are TRBV29-1 and TRBJ2-1; maybe TRBD2 (7 bases). V lost 4 bases, J lost 9 bases, and 16 bases lay in between. Germline CDR1 and CDR2: SQVTM and ANQGSEA. The CDR3 is 13 residues long. The CDR3 protein is CSVGPSGGGEQFF. DNA of the CDR3: TGCAGCGTTGGCCCTAGCGGAGGGGGTGAGCAGTTCTTC.

The chain uses TRBV11-2 and TRBJ1-3, with TRBD1 matching 8 bases. Per the germline V gene, CDR1 is SGHAT and CDR2 is FQNNGV. The J segment lost 4 bases and the V segment lost 5 bases, leaving 4 bases of the junction unmatched. The CDR3 totals 14 residues. The CDR3 loop is CASSLRTGGNTIYF. CDR3 coding DNA: TGTGCCAGCAGCCTCCGGACAGGGGGAAACACCATATATTTT.

This clone was picked up one time. The J gene is TRBJ2-1, the V gene TRBV7-2, with 8 bases identical to TRBD2. Germline CDR1 SGHTA, CDR2 FQGNSA. This CDR3 contains 15 residues. V gave up 1 base and J gave up 4 bases; unmatched junction bases: 3. The CDR3 is CASSLVGGGYNEQFF. CDR3 sequence (DNA): TGTGCCAGCAGCTTAGTCGGGGGGGGGTACAATGAGCAGTTCTTC.

The V call is TRBV19, the J call TRBJ1-3; 7 nucleotides match TRBD1. The CDR3 is 14 residues long. V dropped 8 bases and J dropped 2; count of bases not matched to a gene: 6. Germline V lookup: CDR1 LNHDA, CDR2 SQIVND (reference sequence). In DNA, the CDR3 is TGTGCCAGTCTCAACAGGGGCCCTGGAAACACCATATATTTT. Its translation: CASLNRGPGNTIYF.

The CDR3 sequence is CASSRDRPNYGYTF. The CDR3 region has the DNA TGTGCCAGCAGCCGGGACAGACCCAACTATGGCTACACCTTC. The J gene is TRBJ1-2, the V gene TRBV6-5; 7 nucleotides match TRBD1. The CDR3 runs 14 residues. J was trimmed by 2 bases and V by 6 bases; bases with no gene match: 6. The V gene's germline CDR1 is MNHEY and CDR2 SVGAGI.

This clone has only a few counts. The chain employs TRBV6-4 and TRBJ2-1; the match to TRBD1 covers 11 bases. CDR1 and CDR2 from the germline V gene are MRHNA and SNTAGT. V shed 3 bases, J shed 3 bases, and the junction held 1 base outside the gene matches. CDR3 length: 15 amino acids. The CDR3 DNA reads as TGTGCCAGCAGTGAGGGGACAGGGGGCTACAATGAGCAGTTCTTC. Protein sequence: CASSEGTGGYNEQFF.

This clone has a single count. The J gene is TRBJ2-2, the V gene TRBV5-5; 8 bases match TRBD2. Germline loops: CDR1 SGHKS, CDR2 YYEKEE (reference sequence). The V and J ends lost 6 bases and 4 bases, in that order; junction bases with no gene match: 11. CDR3 length equals 16 residues. As DNA, the CDR3 is TGTGCCAGCACGCTCCTCGGGGGGGCAGGCACCGGGGAGCTGTTTTTT. Its translation is CASTLLGGAGTGELFF.

V gene TRBV7-9 combines with J gene TRBJ2-2, with 7 nucleotides matching TRBD2. This CDR3 has 16 residues. Germline assignment: CDR1 SEHNR and CDR2 FQNEAQ (reference sequence). Trimming at V came to 5 bases and at J to 6 bases, leaving 12 bases not matched to a gene. The CDR3 DNA follows: TGTGCCAGCAGCGGGCGACCGGGGGGAGTCGCCGGGGAGCTGTTTTTT. Translation gives CASSGRPGGVAGELFF.

This clone was counted only a few times. V and J are TRBV30 and TRBJ2-2; 9 bases are a match to TRBD1. This CDR3 spans 14 amino acids. In germline, CDR1 is GTSNPN, CDR2 SVGIG (reference sequence). The V segment lost 5 bases and the J segment 5 bases; nucleotides outside the gene matches: 6. The CDR3 nucleotides are TGTGCCTGGTCCGGACAGGGGAGGACCGGGGAGCTGTTTTTT. It encodes CAWSGQGRTGELFF.

This chain uses TRBV5-6 with TRBJ2-7, with D perhaps matching TRBD1 (5 bases). Germline CDR1 is SGHDT and CDR2 is YYEEEE. This CDR3 comprises 13 residues. Trimming pared 0 bases from V and 6 bases from J, leaving 10 bases between. This CDR3 is CASSLVVGVEQYF. The CDR3 bases are TGTGCCAGCAGCTTGGTTGTAGGGGTCGAGCAGTACTTC.

The chain recombines TRBV9 with TRBJ1-2, with D perhaps TRBD1 (5 bases). V was pared by 2 bases and J by 3 bases, with 14 bases between. The CDR3 consists of 15 residues. Germline CDR1 is SGDLS and CDR2 is YYNGEE. CDR3: CASSVRGVFDYGYTF. CDR3 sequence (DNA): TGTGCCAGCAGCGTTAGGGGCGTGTTCGACTATGGCTACACCTTC.

J is TRBJ2-2 and V is TRBV7-9, with 7 nucleotides matching TRBD1. The CDR3 runs 18 residues. Germline loops: CDR1 SEHNR, CDR2 FQNEAQ (reference sequence). V dropped 1 base and J dropped 1; count of bases not matched to a gene: 9. CDR3 in DNA: TGTGCCAGCAGCTTAGGGACAGGACAGCTCTTGAACACCGGGGAGCTGTTTTTT. This translates into CASSLGTGQLLNTGELFF.

This rearrangement joins TRBV4-2 to TRBJ1-1; 9 bases agree with TRBD1. Germline trimming cut 5 bases from V and 5 bases from J; bases unmatched to any gene: 9. The germline V gene has CDR1 LGHNA and CDR2 YNFKEQ. This CDR3 spans 15 amino acids. CDR3 DNA sequence: TGTGCCAGCAGCATGGACAGGGGAGGATTGACTGAAGCTTTCTTT. It specifies CASSMDRGGLTEAFF.